The entry below gives a single T cell receptor beta chain sequence along with its context. Its antigen is unidentified. This record comes from a study of shared clonotypes between healthy human individuals. Study-level background: Each donor had three CD4 naive, three CD4 memory, two CD8 naive and one CD8 memory plate. Study-level findings and limits: Naive CD4 clonotype sharing across several donors was approximately 5%. Though the depth was large, rarefaction showed that sorted-subset sequencing was incomplete.

Authors' data handling: ImmunoSEQ output held junction-only sequences without quality scores, so filtering differed. Method: immunoSEQ multiplex PCR; TCRdb's copy keeps in-frame clones and lacks some. V, J and clone size are those of that table, while D and trimming were read from the DNA. The table records a few million clones, about 92% of them present only once. V trimming: 1 base; J trimming: 5 bases; junction bases outside the gene matches: 6. The germline gives CDR1 KGHSH, CDR2 LQKENI. The CDR3 is 15 amino acids. This TCR was sampled from a man aged 18 to 29 in good health. Some clones in this sample may be carry-over from other donors' samples. The chain couples TRBV18 to TRBJ2-5; 8 bases match TRBD2. The sample comprised naive CD4+ T cells from PBMCs. The subset: CD45RA+ positively selected. CDR3 in DNA: TGTGCCAGCTCACCACGGACTAGCTGGCGGGAGACCCAGTACTTC. Its translation: CASSPRTSWRETQYF. The entire variable domain, with the rest obtained from reference TRBV18 and TRBJ2-5, is as follows: NAGVMQNPRHLVRRRGQEARLRCSPMKGHSHVYWYRQLPEEGLKFMVYLQKENIIDESGMPKERFSAEFPKEGPSILRIQQVVRGDSAAYFCASSPRTSWRETQYFGPGTRLLVL.